This T cell receptor (beta chain) stems from a study of shared clonotypes between healthy human individuals. Sequenced by immunoSEQ multiplex PCR; TCRdb stores in-frame clones only, minus some. This sample has about 870,000 clones, with 80% to 95% found just once. Broader study findings: Naive CD4 clonotypes were shared across a handful of donors at 4.5% to 6.5%. Estimated richness values were generally larger in naive subsets than in memory subsets.

The CDR3 sequence is 15 residues long. V lost 4 bases to trimming and J lost 3 bases; unmatched junction nucleotides: 7. Germline V gene data show CDR1 as SGHRS and CDR2 as YFSETQ. Remarks on this clone: The antigen is undetermined.

Positively selected for CCR7, the CD45RO-negative cells used as naive CD8 cells excluded terminally differentiated effector memory CD45RA+ cells. Donation came from healthy HIV-negative adults that had no recent acute infections or vaccinations. Within Nashville, Tennessee resided all donors, each a Caucasian adult. The J gene is TRBJ2-3, the V gene TRBV5-1; 8 bases agree with TRBD2. The receptor was isolated from a man aged 25-45 years in good health. Sequenced sample: naive CD8+ T cells sorted from blood. CDR3 region: CASSPVVAGTDTQYF. The DNA of the CDR3 is TGCGCCAGCAGCCCGGTGGTAGCGGGAACAGATACGCAGTATTTT.